Listed below are T cell receptor beta chains from one sample, sequenced in a study of T cells in Graves' hyperthyroidism and ophthalmopathy. TCRdb reprocessed the multiplex PCR reads via MiXCR and lists one record per CDR3 protein. The profile covers around 800,000 distinct CDR3 sequences, with approximately 40% appearing a single time and 8.9% taken by the ten largest. The source material was blood. The receptors come from a man between 18 and 29 years old with Graves' hyperthyroidism. Both conserved end residues are part of each CDR3. Fields, in order: V gene, J gene, D gene, clone size, CDR3 protein, CDR3 DNA. The D gene is left open where the match is weak. Clone size is shown for a subset of rows, as once, few, many or a class of expanded clone.

TRBV14	TRBJ1-2	TRBD1	NA	CASSYGGGTDGYTF	TGTGCCAGCAGTTACGGCGGCGGGACAGACGGCTACACCTTC
TRBV25-1	TRBJ1-2	TRBD1	many	CASSEGLTGQQLYGYTF	TGTGCCAGCAGTGAAGGGCTAACGGGACAGCAACTCTATGGCTACACCTTC
TRBV29-1	TRBJ1-2	TRBD1	many	CSVEDETGSGGYTF	TGCAGCGTTGAAGACGAGACAGGGAGCGGTGGCTACACCTTC
TRBV7-4	TRBJ1-3	NA	few	CASSSPGTFGNTIYF	TGTGCCAGCAGCTCCCCCGGGACATTTGGAAACACCATATATTTT
TRBV7-8	TRBJ1-2	NA	NA	CASSLAPSGISSYTF	TGTGCCAGCAGCTTAGCCCCCTCAGGGATCTCTAGCTACACCTTC
TRBV4-3	TRBJ2-5	NA	few	CASSQDNSLQETQYF	TGCGCCAGCAGCCAAGATAACAGCCTCCAAGAGACCCAGTACTTC
TRBV18	TRBJ2-7	NA	NA	CASSPAHPIAMGVPREQYF	TGTGCCAGCAGCCCCGCACACCCCATAGCGATGGGGGTCCCAAGGGAGCAGTACTTC
TRBV9	TRBJ2-2	NA	few	CASSVGSGLRGELFF	TGTGCCAGCAGCGTAGGGTCCGGACTGCGAGGGGAGCTGTTTTTT
TRBV29-1	TRBJ2-5	NA	many	CSVEDDGFRETQYF	TGCAGCGTTGAAGATGACGGGTTTCGTGAGACCCAGTACTTC
TRBV20-1	TRBJ2-5	NA	NA	CSARGESQETQYF	TGCAGTGCTAGAGGGGAGAGCCAAGAGACCCAGTACTTC
TRBV4-1	TRBJ1-5	NA	NA	CASSKGGGPYHF	TGCGCCAGCAGCAAAGGAGGTGGGCCCTACCATTTT
TRBV6-5	TRBJ1-6	NA	once	CASSRVRSGGVNSPLHF	TGTGCCAGCAGCCGAGTGAGAAGTGGGGGGGTTAACTCACCCCTCCACTTT
TRBV6-6	TRBJ1-2	NA	NA	CASRSGNLPYGYTF	TGTGCCAGCAGGTCCGGGAACCTCCCCTATGGCTACACCTTC
TRBV10-3	TRBJ2-5	TRBD2	many	CATDTSGEQETQYF	TGTGCCACCGACACTAGCGGAGAACAAGAGACCCAGTACTTC
TRBV5-1	TRBJ1-1	TRBD1	NA	CASSLRETGLAEAFF	TGCGCCAGCAGCTTGCGAGAGACAGGGCTGGCTGAAGCTTTCTTT
TRBV24-1	TRBJ2-7	NA	NA	CASSFAPPSEQYF	TGTGCCAGCAGTTTTGCTCCGCCAAGCGAGCAGTACTTC
TRBV7-2	TRBJ1-1	NA	once	CAGSGGNTAAFF	TGTGCCGGCAGCGGCGGGAACACTGCAGCTTTCTTT
TRBV20-1	TRBJ2-5	TRBD1	many	CSATQGARETQYF	TGCAGTGCTACCCAGGGGGCGCGGGAGACCCAGTACTTC
TRBV10-1	TRBJ1-4	NA	many	CASSENRDGEKLFF	TGCGCCAGCAGTGAGAACAGGGATGGTGAAAAACTGTTTTTT
TRBV2	TRBJ2-5	TRBD2	many	CASSRGLAGGQETQYF	TGTGCCAGCAGTCGAGGACTAGCGGGAGGTCAAGAGACCCAGTACTTC
TRBV5-1	TRBJ2-2	NA	few	CASSTDGATGELFF	TGCGCCAGCAGCACGGACGGGGCCACCGGGGAGCTGTTTTTT
TRBV7-2	TRBJ1-3	NA	many	CASSLDHRASGNTIYF	TGTGCCAGCAGCTTAGATCACAGGGCCTCTGGAAACACCATATATTTT
TRBV6-1	TRBJ1-5	NA	NA	CASSDWASYSNQPQHF	TGTGCCAGCAGTGACTGGGCAAGTTATAGCAATCAGCCCCAGCATTTT
TRBV10-3	TRBJ1-1	NA	many	CAISVGGNTEAFF	TGTGCCATCAGTGTAGGGGGGAACACTGAAGCTTTCTTT
TRBV2	TRBJ1-5	NA	NA	CASRKDSDSNDEQPQHF	TGTGCCAGCAGGAAGGACTCGGACAGTAATGACGAGCAGCCCCAGCATTTT
TRBV7-2	TRBJ1-1	TRBD1	NA	CASSLVRYRGFTEAFF	TGTGCCAGCAGCTTAGTCAGATACAGGGGATTCACTGAAGCTTTCTTT